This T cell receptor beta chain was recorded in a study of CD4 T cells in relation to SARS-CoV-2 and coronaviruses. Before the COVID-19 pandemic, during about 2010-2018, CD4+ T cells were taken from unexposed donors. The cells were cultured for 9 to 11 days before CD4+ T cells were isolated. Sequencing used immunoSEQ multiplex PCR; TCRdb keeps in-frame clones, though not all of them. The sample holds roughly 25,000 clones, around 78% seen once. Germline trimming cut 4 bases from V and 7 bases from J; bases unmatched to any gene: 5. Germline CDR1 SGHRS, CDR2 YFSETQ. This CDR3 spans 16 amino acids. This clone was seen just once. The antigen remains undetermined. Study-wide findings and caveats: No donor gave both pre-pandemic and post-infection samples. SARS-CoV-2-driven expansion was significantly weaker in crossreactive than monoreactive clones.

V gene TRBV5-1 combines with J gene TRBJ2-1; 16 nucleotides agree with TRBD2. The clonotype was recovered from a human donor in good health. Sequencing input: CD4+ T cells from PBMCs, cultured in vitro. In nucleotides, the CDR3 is TGCGCCAGCAGCCCCGGGACTAGCGGGAGGGGGAATGAGCAGTTCTTC. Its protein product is CASSPGTSGRGNEQFF.